Relative to its sample, the clone carrying this T cell receptor beta chain is large. Its antigen is unidentified. This entry belongs to a study of T cell repertoires in aging, cancer and after chemotherapy. Turning to the study itself: Patients with glioblastoma brain tumors were sampled before and after temozolomide-based therapy. Approximately 8 million TCR reads were in the whole dataset. Study conclusions and caveats: These repertoire data do not allow conclusions about immunological memory after chemotherapy. In healthy donors, age-related TCR diversity loss mainly reflected lost richness.

Peripheral blood genomic DNA, not sorted cells or RNA, was the template. A mixed TRB-A/B primer pool amplified rearranged TRB by multiplex touch-down PCR. TCRdb analysed the multiplex PCR reads with MiXCR anew, one entry per CDR3 protein. This sample has 850 to 1,000 distinct CDR3 sequences, with over 20% found just once. Specimen: blood. This TCR derives from a human donor with a solid tumor.

The CDR3 loop reads CASSPLEQGAMGYTF. CDR3 DNA sequence: TGCGCCAGCAGCCCGTTAGAACAGGGGGCTATGGGCTACACCTTC. The gene calls are TRBV5-1 and TRBJ1-2, with TRBD1 matching 9 bases. V shed 4 bases, J shed 8 bases, and the junction held 12 bases outside the gene matches. Germline V gene sequence: CDR1 SGHRS, CDR2 YFSETQ. This CDR3 comprises 15 residues.